Given below is one TCR beta chain in context. As yet, its antigen is unknown. Repertoires were generated with immunoSEQ multiplex PCR, while TCRdb's copy carries only in-frame clones and drops some. Of 35,000 to 45,000 clones in the sample, 71% are singletons; the top ten hold approximately 15%. The V segment lost 6 bases and the J segment 0 bases; nucleotides outside the gene matches: 7. CDR1 and CDR2 from the germline V gene are MNHEY and SMNVEV (reference sequence). The CDR3 is 15 amino acids. The data stem from a study of cytotoxic CD8 clonotypes in ibrutinib-treated CLL. Overall study context: Roughly 25 partial and 2 complete responses; at median about 70 months, about 14 remitted, roughly 12 progressed.

General study points: Rare overall, public clonotypes shrank or held steady under therapy. Higher clonality was seen at ibrutinib response and a return toward baseline at progression.

The V gene is TRBV27, the J gene TRBJ2-7, with TRBD2 matching over 8 bases. The material was PBMCs, obtained at disease progression, from a patient treated with ibrutinib. The clonotype comes from a human donor with chronic lymphocytic leukemia. CDR3 protein: CASSPFGGGSYEQYF. CDR3 nucleotide sequence: TGTGCCAGCAGCCCCTTCGGGGGGGGCTCCTACGAGCAGTACTTC.